A single sample gave rise to the 21 T cell receptor beta chains below, sequenced in a study of T cells in localized non-small cell lung cancer. Assay: immunoSEQ multiplex PCR; the TCRdb copy retains only in-frame clones and omits some. The sample consists of 70,000 or so clones, less than 85% of them appearing once. The sequences come from peripheral blood, collected before any cancer treatment. The receptors were sampled from a female donor at least 60 years old with stage I lung adenocarcinoma.

The J gene is TRBJ2-7, the V gene TRBV10-1, with 7 bases aligning to TRBD2. Germline CDR1 WNHNN, CDR2 SYGVQD (reference sequence). The V and J ends lost 4 bases and 2 bases, in that order; junction bases with no gene match: 5. The length of the CDR3 is 14 residues. CDR3 nucleotides: TGCGCCAGCAGTGCGAGCGGGGACGCCTACGAGCAGTACTTC. Encoded protein: CASSASGDAYEQYF.

The chain joins TRBV7-3 to TRBJ2-7; the D gene is possibly TRBD2 (7 bases). Deletions cut 5 bases from V and 8 bases from J, with 13 bases between. Germline CDR1 reads SGHTA; CDR2 reads FQGTGA. This CDR3 has 12 amino acids. As DNA, the CDR3 is TGTGCCAGCAGCGCTCCGGGGGGCAAGCAGTACTTC. As protein: CASSAPGGKQYF.

The rearrangement uses TRBV28 and TRBJ1-1; 7 bases are shared with TRBD1. V lost 6 bases and J lost 5; bases outside the gene matches: 9. Germline V gives CDR1 MDHEN, CDR2 SYDVKM. The CDR3 has 14 amino acids. The CDR3 region has the DNA TGTGCCAGCAGCACTACAGGGGCGGGGACTGAAGCTTTCTTT. This codes for CASSTTGAGTEAFF.

The rearrangement uses TRBV19 and TRBJ1-1, with TRBD1 matching over 9 bases. Trimming cost V 9 bases and J 3 bases; bases outside gene matches: 5. Germline CDR1 LNHDA, CDR2 SQIVND (reference sequence). The CDR3 contains 13 residues. The CDR3 DNA reads TGTGCCAGAGACAGGGGGTCGGACACTGAAGCTTTCTTT. This sequence encodes CARDRGSDTEAFF.

The genes are TRBV12-5 and TRBJ2-1, with D possibly called TRBD1 or TRBD2 (5 bases each). CDR3 length: 18 amino acids. The V and J ends lost 6 bases and 0 bases respectively, with 21 bases between them. Germline V CDR1 and CDR2: LGHNT, FRNRAP. This CDR3 reads CASGLTRDGESSYNEQFF. DNA of the CDR3: TGTGCTAGTGGCCTAACTCGGGACGGAGAGAGCTCCTACAATGAGCAGTTCTTC. The whole variable domain, filled in from reference TRBV12-5 and TRBJ2-1, reads DARVTQTPRHKVTEMGQEVTMRCQPILGHNTVFWYRQTMMQGLELLAYFRNRAPLDDSGMPKDRFSAEMPDATLATLKIQPSEPRDSAVYFCASGLTRDGESSYNEQFFGPGTRLTVL.

The rearrangement joins TRBV11-2 to TRBJ1-2; D gene uncertain. The CDR3 totals 13 residues. V lost 0 bases to trimming and J lost 7 bases, with 9 bases between them. The germline gives CDR1 SGHAT, CDR2 FQNNGV. The CDR3 spells CASSLEAVPGYTF. For the CDR3, the DNA is TGTGCCAGCAGCTTAGAGGCAGTCCCTGGCTACACCTTC.

This chain connects TRBV5-6 to TRBJ1-2; D ambiguous. The CDR3 consists of 15 residues. CDR1 and CDR2 (germline): SGHDT, YYEEEE. V lost 1 base, J lost 2 bases, and 12 bases lay in between. The CDR3 protein is CASSLLDTVNYGYTF. The CDR3 DNA reads TGTGCCAGCAGCTTGTTGGATACAGTCAACTATGGCTACACCTTC.

The genes are TRBV6-5 and TRBJ2-1; possibly TRBD2 for D (5 bases). V shed 10 bases and J shed 0 bases, with 13 bases lying between them. The CDR3 is made up of 14 amino acids. Germline loops: CDR1 MNHEY, CDR2 SVGAGI. In DNA form, the CDR3 reads TGTGCCACCGGAGGCCTGAGCTCCTACAATGAGCAGTTCTTC. Translated: CATGGLSSYNEQFF.

About this clone: The same CDR3 is also encoded by other DNA sequences in this sample. The V gene is TRBV2, the J gene TRBJ1-1; 7 positions match TRBD1. CDR3 length: 14 amino acids. The germline CDR1 and CDR2 sequences are SNHLY and FYNNEI. With V trimmed by 6 bases and J by 2 bases, 6 bases remained unmatched. The CDR3 reads CASSLQGRNTEAFF. CDR3 in DNA: TGTGCCAGCAGCCTACAGGGGCGCAACACTGAAGCTTTCTTT.

The chain recombines TRBV7-9 with TRBJ2-3; D not resolved. The germline CDR1 and CDR2 sequences are SEHNR and FQNEAQ (reference sequence). This CDR3 has 14 amino acids. V lost 5 bases to trimming and J lost 2 bases, with 11 bases between them. The CDR3 here is CASSQAQYTDTQYF. DNA of the CDR3: TGTGCCAGCAGCCAGGCGCAGTACACAGATACGCAGTATTTT.

The genes are TRBV27 and TRBJ2-1; D call uncertain. The ends were cut back, 0 bases at V and 11 bases at J, with 8 bases in the middle. CDR1 is MNHEY and CDR2 is SMNVEV in the germline V gene (reference sequence). The CDR3 is 12 residues long. The CDR3 DNA reads TGTGCCAGCAGTTTATCAGGGTCAAAGCAGTTCTTC. Protein product: CASSLSGSKQFF.

The chain combines TRBV7-8 with TRBJ1-4; D gene ambiguous. The CDR3 length is 12 residues. Germline V gene data show CDR1 as SGHVS and CDR2 as FQNEAQ. V gave up 1 base and J gave up 8 bases, with 5 bases separating them. The CDR3 region is CASSLVAEKLFF. DNA for the CDR3: TGTGCCAGCAGCTTAGTGGCAGAAAAACTGTTTTTT.

The chain employs TRBV27 and TRBJ2-1; 11 positions match TRBD2. Trimming at V came to 9 bases and at J to 5 bases, leaving 9 bases not matched to a gene. This CDR3 is built from 15 residues. Germline V gene lookup returns CDR1 MNHEY and CDR2 SMNVEV (reference sequence). The CDR3 DNA reads as TGTGCCAGTAAAAATAGCGGGGGGGCCCACAATGAGCAGTTCTTC. It yields the protein CASKNSGGAHNEQFF.

The chain recombines TRBV19 with TRBJ2-1; the match to TRBD2 covers 14 bases. CDR3 length: 16 residues. CDR1 is LNHDA and CDR2 is SQIVND in the germline V gene (reference sequence). J gave up 6 bases and V 5 bases, and 6 bases lay outside the gene matches. CDR3 in amino acids: CASSPLTSGRANEQFF. The CDR3 DNA sequence: TGTGCCAGTAGTCCCCTGACTAGCGGGAGGGCCAATGAGCAGTTCTTC.

The chain uses TRBV4-2 and TRBJ1-4; D uncertain. CDR3 length: 17 amino acids. Germline values: CDR1 LGHNA, CDR2 YNFKEQ. V lost 0 bases to trimming and J lost 5 bases, with 16 bases between them. The CDR3 reads CASSQEGWGDKNEKLFF. The CDR3 DNA reads TGTGCCAGCAGCCAAGAGGGCTGGGGAGATAAAAATGAAAAACTGTTTTTT.

This sequence joins TRBV4-1 and TRBJ1-6; D unclear. CDR1 is MGHRA and CDR2 is YSYEKL in the germline V gene. Trimming took 3 bases from V and 8 from J, leaving 14 bases between them. CDR3 length: 15 amino acids. The chain's CDR3 is CASSQVPLLDSPLHF. CDR3 DNA: TGCGCCAGCAGCCAGGTCCCCTTACTCGATTCACCCCTCCACTTT.

This clone has just a few counts. The rearrangement joins TRBV9 to TRBJ1-3, with TRBD1 as a possible D gene (5 bases). Between the trimmed V and J ends, which lost 0 bases and 1 base, there was a span of 8 bases. Germline V gene sequence: CDR1 SGDLS, CDR2 YYNGEE. This CDR3 has 15 residues. The CDR3 spells CASSVDGGSGNTIYF. The CDR3 DNA is TGTGCCAGCAGCGTAGATGGGGGTTCTGGAAACACCATATATTTT.

J is TRBJ2-2 and V is TRBV27; 8 bases align to TRBD2. V was pared by 2 bases and J by 2 bases, with 10 bases of the junction left unmatched. This CDR3 comprises 18 residues. CDR1 is MNHEY and CDR2 is SMNVEV in the germline V gene (reference sequence). This chain's CDR3 is CASSLRWKVAGNTGELFF. For the CDR3, the DNA is TGTGCCAGCAGTTTAAGATGGAAGGTAGCGGGAAACACCGGGGAGCTGTTTTTT.

The CDR3 DNA reads as TGTGCCAGCAACCCACAGGGATTTAACACCGGGGAGCTGTTTTTT. It codes for CASNPQGFNTGELFF. The chain couples TRBV9 to TRBJ2-2; maybe TRBD1 (6 bases). Trimming cost V 6 bases and J 2 bases, with 14 bases left between them. The germline CDR1 and CDR2 sequences are SGDLS and YYNGEE. This CDR3 comprises 15 residues.

The chain uses TRBV5-1 and TRBJ1-4, with 7 bases that match TRBD1. The CDR3 has 15 amino acids. The V segment lost 4 bases and the J segment 8 bases; nucleotides outside the gene matches: 11. CDR1 is SGHRS, CDR2 YFSETQ, per germline. CDR3 protein: CASSELTGLGEKLFF. The CDR3 DNA sequence: TGCGCCAGCAGCGAACTGACAGGGTTAGGAGAAAAACTGTTTTTT.

The J gene is TRBJ2-3, the V gene TRBV10-3; 8 nucleotides line up with TRBD1. Germline loops: CDR1 ENHRY, CDR2 SYGVKD. There are 13 residues in the CDR3. V lost 10 bases and J lost 5; bases outside the gene matches: 8. The CDR3, as DNA: TGTGCCACCCGGACAGGGTTGGGAGATACGCAGTATTTT. Amino acids: CATRTGLGDTQYF.